This TCR beta chain is drawn from a study of T cells in Graves' hyperthyroidism and ophthalmopathy. This clonotype came up many times. Researchers took RNA transcripts and amplified the TCR beta CDR3 regions from them. The HTBI primer set drove a first-round RT-PCR of the TCR CDR3. TCRdb fed the multiplex PCR reads into MiXCR, producing one record per CDR3 protein. Here the sample spans fewer than 450,000 distinct CDR3 sequences, about a sixth being singletons. Germline V gives CDR1 DFQATT, CDR2 SNEGSKA (reference sequence). J lost 3 bases, V lost 3 bases, and 7 bases had no gene match. This CDR3 has 16 residues.

The chain joins TRBV20-1 to TRBJ2-1; TRBD2 agrees at 11 bases. Input material: blood. This sequence originates from a woman in her 30s with Graves' hyperthyroidism that later progressed to Graves' ophthalmopathy. CDR3 in DNA: TGCAGTGCTAGTATTAGCGGGGGGGCCTTCTACAATGAGCAGTTCTTC. Protein: CSASISGGAFYNEQFF.